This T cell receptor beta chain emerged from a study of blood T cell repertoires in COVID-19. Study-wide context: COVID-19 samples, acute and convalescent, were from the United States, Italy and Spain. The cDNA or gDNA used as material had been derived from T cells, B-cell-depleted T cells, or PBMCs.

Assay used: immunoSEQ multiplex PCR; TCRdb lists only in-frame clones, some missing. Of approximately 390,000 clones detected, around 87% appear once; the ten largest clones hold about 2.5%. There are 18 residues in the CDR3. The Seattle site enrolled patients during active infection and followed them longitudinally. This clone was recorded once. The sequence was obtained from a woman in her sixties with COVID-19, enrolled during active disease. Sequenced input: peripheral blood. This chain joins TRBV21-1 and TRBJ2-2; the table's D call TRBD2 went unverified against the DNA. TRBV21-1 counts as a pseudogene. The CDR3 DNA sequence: TGTGCCAGCAGCAAAGATCAGCGGGGGGGCATGAACACCGGGGAGCTGTTTTTT. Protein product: CASSKDQRGGMNTGELFF.